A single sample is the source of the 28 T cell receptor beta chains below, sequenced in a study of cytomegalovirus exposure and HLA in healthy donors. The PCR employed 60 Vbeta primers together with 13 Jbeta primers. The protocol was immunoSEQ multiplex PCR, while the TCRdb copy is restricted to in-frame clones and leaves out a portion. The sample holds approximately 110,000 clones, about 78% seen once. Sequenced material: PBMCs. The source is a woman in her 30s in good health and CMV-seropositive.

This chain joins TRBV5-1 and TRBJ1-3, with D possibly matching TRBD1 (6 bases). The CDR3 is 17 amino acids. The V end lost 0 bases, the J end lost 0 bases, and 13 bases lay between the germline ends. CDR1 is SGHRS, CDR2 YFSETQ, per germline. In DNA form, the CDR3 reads TGCGCCAGCAGCTTGGGAGGACGGACAGACTCTGGAAACACCATATATTTT. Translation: CASSLGGRTDSGNTIYF. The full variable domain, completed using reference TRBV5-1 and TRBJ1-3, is KAGVTQTPRYLIKTRGQQVTLSCSPISGHRSVSWYQQTPGQGLQFLFEYFSETQRNKGNFPGRFSGRQFSNSRSEMNVSTLELGDSALYLCASSLGGRTDSGNTIYFGEGSWLTVV.

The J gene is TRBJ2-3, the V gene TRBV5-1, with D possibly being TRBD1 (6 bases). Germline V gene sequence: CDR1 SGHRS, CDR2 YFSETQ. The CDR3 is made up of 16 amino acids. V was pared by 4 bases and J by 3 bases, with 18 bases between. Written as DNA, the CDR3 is TGCGCCAGCAGCGTGAGGGACATTAAAAGGACAGATACGCAGTATTTT. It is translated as CASSVRDIKRTDTQYF.

CDR3 protein: CASDVSGNIQYF. DNA for the CDR3: TGTGCCAGTGATGTTTCAGGGAACATTCAGTACTTC. The chain recombines TRBV2 with TRBJ2-4, with TRBD1 as a possible D gene (5 bases). Trimming took off 9 bases at V and 7 bases at J, with 13 bases between the two ends. This CDR3 spans 12 amino acids. Germline CDR1 is SNHLY and CDR2 is FYNNEI.

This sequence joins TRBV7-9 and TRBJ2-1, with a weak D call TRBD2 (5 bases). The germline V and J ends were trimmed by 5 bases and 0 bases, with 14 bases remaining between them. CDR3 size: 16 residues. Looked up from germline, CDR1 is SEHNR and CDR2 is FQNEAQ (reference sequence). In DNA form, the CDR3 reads TGTGCCAGCAGCACCCGTAGCGCGAGCTCCTACAATGAGCAGTTCTTC. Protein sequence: CASSTRSASSYNEQFF.

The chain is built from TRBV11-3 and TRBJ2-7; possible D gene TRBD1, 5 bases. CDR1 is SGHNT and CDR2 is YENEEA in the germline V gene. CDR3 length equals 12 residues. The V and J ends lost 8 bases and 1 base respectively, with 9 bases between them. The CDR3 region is CASGATSYEQYF. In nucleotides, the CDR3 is TGTGCCAGCGGGGCAACTTCCTACGAGCAGTACTTC.

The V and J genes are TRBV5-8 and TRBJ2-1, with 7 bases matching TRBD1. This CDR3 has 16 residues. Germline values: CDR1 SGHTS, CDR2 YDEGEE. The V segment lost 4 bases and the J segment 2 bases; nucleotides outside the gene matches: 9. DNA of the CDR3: TGTGCCAGCAGCCGTGGGGACAGCAGAACCTACAATGAGCAGTTCTTC. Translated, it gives CASSRGDSRTYNEQFF.

The CDR3 DNA reads TGTGCCAGCAGTTTCGGACAGGTCAAAAACATTCAGTACTTC. Protein: CASSFGQVKNIQYF. V is TRBV6-6 and J is TRBJ2-4; 7 bases are a match to TRBD1. The junction had 3 bases not matched to a gene; V was cut back by 4 bases and J by 3 bases. Germline CDR1 MNHNY, CDR2 SVGAGI (reference sequence). The CDR3 totals 14 residues.

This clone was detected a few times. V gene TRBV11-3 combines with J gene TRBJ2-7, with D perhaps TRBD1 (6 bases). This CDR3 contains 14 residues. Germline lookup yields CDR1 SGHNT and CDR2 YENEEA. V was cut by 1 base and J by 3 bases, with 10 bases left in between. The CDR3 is CASSLGVTGYEQYF. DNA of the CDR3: TGTGCCAGCAGCTTAGGGGTGACAGGCTACGAGCAGTACTTC.

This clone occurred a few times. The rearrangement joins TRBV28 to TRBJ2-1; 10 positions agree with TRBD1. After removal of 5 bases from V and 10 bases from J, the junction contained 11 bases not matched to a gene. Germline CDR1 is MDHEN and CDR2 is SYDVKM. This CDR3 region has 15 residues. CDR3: CASSMTGTGDREQFF. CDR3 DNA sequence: TGTGCCAGCAGTATGACCGGGACAGGGGATCGGGAGCAGTTCTTC.

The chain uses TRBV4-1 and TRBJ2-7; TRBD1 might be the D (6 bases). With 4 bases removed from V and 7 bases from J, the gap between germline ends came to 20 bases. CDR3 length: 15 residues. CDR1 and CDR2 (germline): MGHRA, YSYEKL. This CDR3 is CASSPKTGTSSEQYF. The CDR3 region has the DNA TGCGCCAGCAGCCCAAAAACAGGGACCTCCTCAGAGCAGTACTTC.

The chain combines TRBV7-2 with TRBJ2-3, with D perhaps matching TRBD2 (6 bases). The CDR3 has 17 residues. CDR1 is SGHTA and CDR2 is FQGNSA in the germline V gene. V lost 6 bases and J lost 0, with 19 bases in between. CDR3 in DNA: TGTGCCAGCAGACTCTCCGGGACTCAAATTAGCACAGATACGCAGTATTTT. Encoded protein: CASRLSGTQISTDTQYF.

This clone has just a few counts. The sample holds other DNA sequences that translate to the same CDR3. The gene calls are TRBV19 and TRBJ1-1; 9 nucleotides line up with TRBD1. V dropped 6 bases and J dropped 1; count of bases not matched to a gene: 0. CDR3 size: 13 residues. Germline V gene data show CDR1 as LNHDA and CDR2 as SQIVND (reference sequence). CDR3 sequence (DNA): TGTGCCAGTAGGGACAGGGGGAACACTGAAGCTTTCTTT. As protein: CASRDRGNTEAFF.

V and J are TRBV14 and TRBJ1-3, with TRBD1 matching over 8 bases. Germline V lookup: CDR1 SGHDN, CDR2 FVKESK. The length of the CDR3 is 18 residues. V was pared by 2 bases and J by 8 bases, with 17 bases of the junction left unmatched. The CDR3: CASSQSMVWTGPEDTIYF. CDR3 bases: TGTGCCAGCAGCCAATCCATGGTTTGGACAGGGCCTGAGGACACCATATATTTT.

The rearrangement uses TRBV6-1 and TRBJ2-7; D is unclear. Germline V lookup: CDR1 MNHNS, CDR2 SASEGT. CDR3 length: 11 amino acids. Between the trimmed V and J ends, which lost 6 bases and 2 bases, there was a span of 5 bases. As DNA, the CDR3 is TGTGCCAGCAGACTGACCTACGAGCAGTACTTC. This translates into CASRLTYEQYF.

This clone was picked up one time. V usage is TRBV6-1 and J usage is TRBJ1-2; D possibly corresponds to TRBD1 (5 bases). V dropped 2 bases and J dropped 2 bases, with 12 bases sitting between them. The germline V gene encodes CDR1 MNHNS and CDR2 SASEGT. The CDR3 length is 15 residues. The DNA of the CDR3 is TGTGCCAGCAGTGAATTATCAGGGAACAACTATGGCTACACCTTC. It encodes CASSELSGNNYGYTF.

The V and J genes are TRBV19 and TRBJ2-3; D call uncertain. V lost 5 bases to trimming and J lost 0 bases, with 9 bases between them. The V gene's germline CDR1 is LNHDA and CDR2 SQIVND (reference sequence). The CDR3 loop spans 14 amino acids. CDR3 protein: CASSVQVSTDTQYF. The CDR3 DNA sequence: TGTGCCAGTAGTGTACAAGTTAGCACAGATACGCAGTATTTT.

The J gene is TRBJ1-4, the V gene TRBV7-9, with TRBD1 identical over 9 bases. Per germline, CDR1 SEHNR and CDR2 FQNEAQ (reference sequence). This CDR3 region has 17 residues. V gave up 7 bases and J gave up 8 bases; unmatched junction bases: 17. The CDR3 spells CASNSYGTGSQYEKLFF. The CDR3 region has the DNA TGTGCCAGCAACTCCTACGGGACAGGGTCTCAATACGAAAAACTGTTTTTT. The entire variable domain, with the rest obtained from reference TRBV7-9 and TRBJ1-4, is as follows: DTGVSQNPRHKITKRGQNVTFRCDPISEHNRLYWYRQTLGQGPEFLTYFQNEAQLEKSRLLSDRFSAERPKGSFSTLEIQRTEQGDSAMYLCASNSYGTGSQYEKLFFGSGTQLSVL.

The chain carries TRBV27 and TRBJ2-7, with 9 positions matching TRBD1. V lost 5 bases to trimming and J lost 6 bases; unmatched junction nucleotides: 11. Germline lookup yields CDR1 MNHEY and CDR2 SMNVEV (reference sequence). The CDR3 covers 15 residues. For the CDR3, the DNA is TGTGCCAGCAGTACAGGGGGCGCCTCTTGGGGCGAGCAGTACTTC. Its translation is CASSTGGASWGEQYF.

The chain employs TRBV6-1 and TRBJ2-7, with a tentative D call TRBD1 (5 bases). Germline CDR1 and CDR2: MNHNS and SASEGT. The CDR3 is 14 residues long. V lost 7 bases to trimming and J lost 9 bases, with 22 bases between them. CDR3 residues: CASTEGPGALGQYF. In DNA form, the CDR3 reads TGTGCCAGCACCGAAGGTCCTGGGGCCCTAGGGCAGTACTTC.

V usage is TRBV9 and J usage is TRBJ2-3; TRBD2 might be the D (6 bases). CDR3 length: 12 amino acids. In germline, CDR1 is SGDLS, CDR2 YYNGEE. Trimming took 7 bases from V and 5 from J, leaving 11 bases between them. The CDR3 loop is CASGEVQDTQYF. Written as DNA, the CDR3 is TGTGCCAGCGGGGAGGTCCAAGATACGCAGTATTTT.

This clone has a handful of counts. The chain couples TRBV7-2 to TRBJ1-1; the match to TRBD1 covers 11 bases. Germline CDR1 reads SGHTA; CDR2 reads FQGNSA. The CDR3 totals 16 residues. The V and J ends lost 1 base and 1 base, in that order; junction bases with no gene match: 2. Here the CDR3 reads CASSLVGTGGNTEAFF. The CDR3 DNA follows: TGTGCCAGCAGCTTAGTGGGGACAGGGGGGAACACTGAAGCTTTCTTT.

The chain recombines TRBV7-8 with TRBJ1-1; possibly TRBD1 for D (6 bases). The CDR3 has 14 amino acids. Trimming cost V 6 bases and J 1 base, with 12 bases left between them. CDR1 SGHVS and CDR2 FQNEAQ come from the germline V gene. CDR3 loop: CASSSDRANTEAFF. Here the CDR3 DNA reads TGTGCCAGCAGTTCGGACAGAGCGAACACTGAAGCTTTCTTT.

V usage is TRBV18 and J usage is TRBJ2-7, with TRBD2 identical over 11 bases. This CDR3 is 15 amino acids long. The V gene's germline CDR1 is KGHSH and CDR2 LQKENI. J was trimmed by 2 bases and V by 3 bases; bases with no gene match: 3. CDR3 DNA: TGTGCCAGCTCACCGCTAGCGGGGGGTACCTACGAGCAGTACTTC. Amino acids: CASSPLAGGTYEQYF.

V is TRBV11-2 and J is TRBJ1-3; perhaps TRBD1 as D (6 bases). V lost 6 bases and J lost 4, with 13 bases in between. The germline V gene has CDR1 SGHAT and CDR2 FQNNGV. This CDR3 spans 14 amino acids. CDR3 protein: CASSLQGYGNTIYF. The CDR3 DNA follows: TGTGCCAGCAGTTTACAGGGATACGGAAACACCATATATTTT.

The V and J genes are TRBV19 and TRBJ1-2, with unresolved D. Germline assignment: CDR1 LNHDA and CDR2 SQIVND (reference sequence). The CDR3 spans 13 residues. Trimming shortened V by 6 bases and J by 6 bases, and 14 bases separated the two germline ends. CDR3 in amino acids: CASSRFESDGYTF. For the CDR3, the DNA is TGTGCCAGTAGCCGGTTCGAGAGTGATGGCTACACCTTC.

The CDR3 nucleotides read TGTGCCAGCAGCTTGAGTCTAGCGGGAGACGGGGAGCTGTTTTTT. Amino acids: CASSLSLAGDGELFF. V usage is TRBV7-8 and J usage is TRBJ2-2; 10 bases map to TRBD2. The V and J ends lost 3 bases and 7 bases, in that order; junction bases with no gene match: 5. Germline loops: CDR1 SGHVS, CDR2 FQNEAQ. The CDR3 length is 15 residues.

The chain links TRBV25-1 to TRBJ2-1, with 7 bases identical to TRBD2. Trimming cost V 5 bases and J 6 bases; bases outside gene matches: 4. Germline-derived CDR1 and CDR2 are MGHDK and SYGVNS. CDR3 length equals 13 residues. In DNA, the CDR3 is TGTGCCAGCAGTCTGGCGGGGGTCAATGAGCAGTTCTTC. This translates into CASSLAGVNEQFF.

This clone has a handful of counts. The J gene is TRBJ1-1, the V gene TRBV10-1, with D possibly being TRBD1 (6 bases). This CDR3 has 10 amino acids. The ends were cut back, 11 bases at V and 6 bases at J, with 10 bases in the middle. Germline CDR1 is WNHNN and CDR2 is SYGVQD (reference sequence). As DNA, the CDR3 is TGCGCCCCTACAGGGTCTGAAGCTTTCTTT. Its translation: CAPTGSEAFF.